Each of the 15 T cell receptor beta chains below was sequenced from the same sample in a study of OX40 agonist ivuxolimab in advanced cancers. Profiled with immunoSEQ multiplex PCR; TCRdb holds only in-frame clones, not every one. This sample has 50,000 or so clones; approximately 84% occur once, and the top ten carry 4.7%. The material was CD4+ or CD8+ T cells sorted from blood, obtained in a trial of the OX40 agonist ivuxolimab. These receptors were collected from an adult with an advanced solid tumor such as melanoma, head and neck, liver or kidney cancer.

CDR3 protein: CASSRQARGTDTQYF. In nucleotides, the CDR3 is TGTGCCAGCAGCCGACAGGCGAGGGGCACAGATACGCAGTATTTT. The chain links TRBV7-2 to TRBJ2-3, with a possible D match to TRBD1 (6 bases). Trimming shortened V by 5 bases and J by 1 base, and 13 bases separated the two germline ends. CDR1 SGHTA and CDR2 FQGNSA come from the germline V gene. CDR3 length equals 15 residues.

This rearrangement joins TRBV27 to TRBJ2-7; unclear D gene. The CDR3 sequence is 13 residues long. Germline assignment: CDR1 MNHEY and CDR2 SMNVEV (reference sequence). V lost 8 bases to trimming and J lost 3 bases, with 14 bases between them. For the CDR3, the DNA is TGTGCCAGCTCGGAAGGCGATGGCTACGAGCAGTACTTC. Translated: CASSEGDGYEQYF.

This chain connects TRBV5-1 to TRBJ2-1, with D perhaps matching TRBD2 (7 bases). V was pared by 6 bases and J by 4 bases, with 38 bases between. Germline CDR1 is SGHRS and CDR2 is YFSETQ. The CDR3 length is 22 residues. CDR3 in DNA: TGCGCCAGCACCCGAGAGGGACCCCGGGGGGCGGGAGTCCATCGGGGTTACAATGAGCAGTTCTTC. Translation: CASTREGPRGAGVHRGYNEQFF.

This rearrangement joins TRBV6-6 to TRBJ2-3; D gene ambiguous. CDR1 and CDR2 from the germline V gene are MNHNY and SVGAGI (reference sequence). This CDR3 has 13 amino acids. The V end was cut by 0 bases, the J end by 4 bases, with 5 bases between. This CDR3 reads CASSYSGPDTQYF. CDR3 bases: TGTGCCAGCAGTTACTCGGGCCCAGATACGCAGTATTTT.

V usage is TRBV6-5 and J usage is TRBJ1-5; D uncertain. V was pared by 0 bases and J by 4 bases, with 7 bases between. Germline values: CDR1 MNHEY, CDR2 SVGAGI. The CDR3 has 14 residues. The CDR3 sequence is CASSYSMGNQPQHF. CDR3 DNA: TGTGCCAGCAGTTACTCGATGGGTAATCAGCCCCAGCATTTT.

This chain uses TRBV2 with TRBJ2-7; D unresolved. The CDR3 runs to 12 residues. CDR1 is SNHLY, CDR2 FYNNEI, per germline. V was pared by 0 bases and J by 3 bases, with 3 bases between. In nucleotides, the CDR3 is TGTGCCAGCAGTGAAGCTAGCTACGAGCAGTACTTC. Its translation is CASSEASYEQYF.

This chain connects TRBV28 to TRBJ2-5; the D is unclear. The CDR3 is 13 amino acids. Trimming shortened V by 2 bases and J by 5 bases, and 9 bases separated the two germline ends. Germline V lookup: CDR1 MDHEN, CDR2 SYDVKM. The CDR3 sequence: CASSLRVPETQYF. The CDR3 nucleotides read TGTGCCAGCAGTTTACGGGTACCGGAGACCCAGTACTTC.

The CDR3 nucleotides read TGTGCCAGCACCCTTTTCGGGGATGGAGAGTACGAGCAGTACTTC. Its protein is CASTLFGDGEYEQYF. The chain combines TRBV5-4 with TRBJ2-7, with D perhaps TRBD2 (5 bases). Germline V gene lookup returns CDR1 SGHNT and CDR2 YYREEE (reference sequence). The CDR3 is made up of 15 amino acids. With 6 bases removed from V and 4 bases from J, the gap between germline ends came to 20 bases.

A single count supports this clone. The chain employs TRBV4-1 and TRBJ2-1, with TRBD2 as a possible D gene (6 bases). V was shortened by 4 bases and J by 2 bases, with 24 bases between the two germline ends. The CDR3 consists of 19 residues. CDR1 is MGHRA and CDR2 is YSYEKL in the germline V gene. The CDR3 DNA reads TGCGCCAGCAGCCCCTTAGGCGGGGCACCGGGAATCCCCTACAATGAGCAGTTCTTC. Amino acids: CASSPLGGAPGIPYNEQFF.

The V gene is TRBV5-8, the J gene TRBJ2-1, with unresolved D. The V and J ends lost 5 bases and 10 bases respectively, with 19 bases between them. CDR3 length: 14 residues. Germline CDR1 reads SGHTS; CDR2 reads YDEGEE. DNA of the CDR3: TGTGCCAGCAGTTCCCTGGACGGAGACGCCGAGCAGTTCTTC. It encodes CASSSLDGDAEQFF.

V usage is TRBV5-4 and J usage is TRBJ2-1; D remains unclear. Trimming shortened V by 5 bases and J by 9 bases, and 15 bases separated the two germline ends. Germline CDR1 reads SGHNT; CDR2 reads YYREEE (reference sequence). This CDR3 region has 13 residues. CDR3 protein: CASSQDPDGEQFF. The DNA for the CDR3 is TGTGCCAGCAGTCAGGACCCGGACGGTGAGCAGTTCTTC.

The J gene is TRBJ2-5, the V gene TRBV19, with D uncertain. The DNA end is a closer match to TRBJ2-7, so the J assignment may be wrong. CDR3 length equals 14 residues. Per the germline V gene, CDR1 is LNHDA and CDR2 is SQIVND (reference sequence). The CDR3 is CASSIAESSYEQYF. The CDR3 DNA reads TGTGCCAGTAGTATAGCGGAGAGCTCCTACGAGCAGTACTTC.

For the CDR3, the DNA is TGTGCCAGTAGTATCCCTGGAGCGAACACTGAAGCTTTCTTT. Amino acids: CASSIPGANTEAFF. J is TRBJ1-1 and V is TRBV19; no reliable D call. The V gene's germline CDR1 is LNHDA and CDR2 SQIVND (reference sequence). The CDR3 runs 14 residues. V was clipped by 3 bases and J by 1 base, with 9 bases between them.

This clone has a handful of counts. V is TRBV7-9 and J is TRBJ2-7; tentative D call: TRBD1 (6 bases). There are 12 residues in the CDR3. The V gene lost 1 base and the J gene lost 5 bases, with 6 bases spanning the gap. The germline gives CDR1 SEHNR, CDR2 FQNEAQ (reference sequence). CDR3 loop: CASSLDRDEQYF. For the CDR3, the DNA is TGTGCCAGCAGCTTAGACAGGGACGAGCAGTACTTC.

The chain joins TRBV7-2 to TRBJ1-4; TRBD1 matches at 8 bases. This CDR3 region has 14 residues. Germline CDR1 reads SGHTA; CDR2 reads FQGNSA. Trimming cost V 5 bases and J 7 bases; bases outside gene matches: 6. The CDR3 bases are TGTGCCAGCAGCGATCAGGGGGCCCCTGAAAAACTGTTTTTT. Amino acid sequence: CASSDQGAPEKLFF.